Below are 5 T cell receptor beta chains sequenced from a single sample in a study of pediatric ulcerative colitis. Libraries were prepared by immunoSEQ multiplex PCR; TCRdb keeps only in-frame clonotypes and omits some of them. The sample yields 55,000 to 70,000 clones, more than 75% seen once. The specimen was blood. Receptor source: a boy aged 5-17 years who was a control in a study of pediatric ulcerative colitis.

This chain links TRBV4-2 with TRBJ2-5; D may be TRBD1 or TRBD2 (5 bases each). Germline V lookup: CDR1 LGHNA, CDR2 YNFKEQ. The CDR3 runs to 16 residues. The V and J ends lost 0 bases and 1 base respectively, with 12 bases between them. The CDR3: CASSQEPPGTQETQYF. The CDR3 DNA reads as TGTGCCAGCAGCCAAGAACCCCCAGGGACCCAAGAGACCCAGTACTTC.

This clone has just a few counts. The chain joins TRBV11-2 to TRBJ2-2; D is undetermined. The ends were cut back, 4 bases at V and 1 base at J, with 10 bases in the middle. This CDR3 contains 15 residues. Per germline, CDR1 SGHAT and CDR2 FQNNGV. The DNA for the CDR3 is TGTGCCAGCAGCTCACTACGGGTGAACACCGGGGAGCTGTTTTTT. Amino acid sequence: CASSSLRVNTGELFF.

V usage is TRBV18 and J usage is TRBJ2-2; 7 nucleotides align to TRBD2. The J segment lost 1 base and the V segment lost 8 bases, leaving 7 bases of the junction unmatched. Germline assignment: CDR1 KGHSH and CDR2 LQKENI. The length of the CDR3 is 15 residues. This CDR3 is CASQSGEMNTGELFF. The CDR3 DNA reads as TGTGCCAGCCAAAGCGGGGAAATGAACACCGGGGAGCTGTTTTTT.

This chain links TRBV27 with TRBJ2-3; 9 bases fit TRBD1. The CDR3 covers 14 residues. Germline CDR1 is MNHEY and CDR2 is SMNVEV (reference sequence). Trimming removed 9 bases from V and 1 base from J; junction bases left unmatched: 5. CDR3 DNA: TGTGCCAGTTGGACAGGGGAAGGCACAGATACGCAGTATTTT. It encodes CASWTGEGTDTQYF.

V gene TRBV4-1 combines with J gene TRBJ2-1, with 10 bases that match TRBD2. This CDR3 spans 17 amino acids. Germline CDR1 is MGHRA and CDR2 is YSYEKL. V lost 4 bases to trimming and J lost 8 bases; unmatched junction nucleotides: 14. For the CDR3, the DNA is TGCGCCAGCAGCCGCCTCCGGGCTAGCGGGAGTCGGGATGAGCAGTTCTTC. Translating gives CASSRLRASGSRDEQFF.